These 19 T cell receptor beta chains were all obtained from the same sample, sequenced in a study of glioma-infiltrating T cells. The iRepertoire nested amplicon-rescue multiplex PCR amplified TCR alpha and beta CDR3s from RNA. Via MiXCR, TCRdb re-called the multiplex PCR reads, giving one row per CDR3 protein. The sample lists roughly 100,000 distinct CDR3 sequences; about 37% were seen once. Sequencing was done on a sample of glioma tissue, nonneoplastic brain tissue, or PBMCs (not recorded which). The receptor source for this set is a human donor with low-grade glioma or glioblastoma, undergoing nonglioma brain surgery, or in good health (not recorded which).

This clonotype was counted ten times or more. V gene TRBV6-1 combines with J gene TRBJ2-3; 8 bases match TRBD1. V shed 5 bases, J shed 2 bases, and the junction held 6 bases outside the gene matches. This CDR3 has 15 amino acids. The germline CDR1 and CDR2 sequences are MNHNS and SASEGT. The CDR3 region is CASSTEQGDTDTQYF. In DNA, the CDR3 is TGTGCCAGCAGTACAGAACAGGGGGACACAGATACGCAGTATTTT.

This clonotype was observed at least ten times. The chain recombines TRBV4-2 with TRBJ1-2, with TRBD1 as a possible D gene (6 bases). Trimming cost V 0 bases and J 1 base, with 12 bases left between them. Per the germline V gene, CDR1 is LGHNA and CDR2 is YNFKEQ. The CDR3 totals 16 residues. The CDR3 sequence: CASSQDWGAGNYGYTF. The DNA for the CDR3 is TGTGCCAGCAGCCAAGATTGGGGGGCCGGTAACTATGGCTACACCTTC.

This clonotype was counted ten times or more. The chain uses TRBV12-3 or TRBV12-4 and TRBJ2-3; 8 positions agree with TRBD2. This CDR3 contains 17 residues. V lost 2 bases to trimming and J lost 6 bases; unmatched junction nucleotides: 13. CDR3 sequence reads: CASSLSQREPSRDTQYF. DNA for the CDR3: TGTGCCAGCAGTTTATCCCAGCGGGAGCCTTCCAGGGATACGCAGTATTTT.

The chain links TRBV5-1 to TRBJ2-1; D is unclear. The germline V gene has CDR1 SGHRS and CDR2 YFSETQ. Trimming removed 0 bases at V and 15 bases at J, with 22 bases between. The length of the CDR3 is 15 residues. The CDR3 coding sequence is TGCGCCAGCAGCTTGGAGGCAGTTACCTACAATGGGCGGTTCTTC. Translated: CASSLEAVTYNGRFF.

The chain has TRBV20-1 and TRBJ2-7; no firm D call. Trimming took off 1 base at V and 1 base at J, with 14 bases between the two ends. Germline loops: CDR1 DFQATT, CDR2 SNEGSKA (reference sequence). The CDR3 is 15 amino acids. CDR3 protein: CSARGTVTWSYEQYF. The CDR3 nucleotides are TGCAGTGCTAGAGGCACTGTGACATGGTCCTACGAGCAGTACTTC.

In this sample, this clonotype turned up many times. This rearrangement joins TRBV28 to TRBJ1-2; 9 bases agree with TRBD1. CDR1 and CDR2 (germline): MDHEN, SYDVKM. This CDR3 is 19 amino acids long. The V and J ends lost 6 bases and 0 bases, in that order; junction bases with no gene match: 17. The CDR3 loop is CASRYYRGLLTQSNYGYTF. CDR3 nucleotide sequence: TGTGCCAGCAGGTACTACAGGGGGCTGTTGACACAGTCTAACTATGGCTACACCTTC.

On this clonotype: Given a much more abundant clone one base away, this may be a read error. The rearrangement links TRBV19 to TRBJ1-5; 9 bases are shared with TRBD1. Germline CDR1 LNHDA, CDR2 SQIVND (reference sequence). This CDR3 comprises 16 residues. The CDR3 DNA sequence: TGTGTCAGTAGTGTAATACAGGGGGCAAGCAATCAGCCCCAGCATTTT. Protein: CVSSVIQGASNQPQHF.

In this sample, this clonotype turned up many times. The chain combines TRBV14 with TRBJ2-3; TRBD2 agrees at 7 bases. There are 16 residues in the CDR3. V gave up 3 bases and J gave up 2 bases; unmatched junction bases: 8. The germline V gene has CDR1 SGHDN and CDR2 FVKESK. The CDR3 sequence is CASSHKKSGTTDTQYF. In nucleotides, the CDR3 is TGTGCCAGCAGCCACAAAAAGAGCGGGACCACAGATACGCAGTATTTT.

Many counts were recorded for this clonotype. V and J are TRBV5-1 and TRBJ1-3; D is unclear. V was shortened by 3 bases and J by 0 bases, with 10 bases between the two germline ends. Germline-derived CDR1 and CDR2 are SGHRS and YFSETQ. CDR3 length: 15 amino acids. CDR3 in amino acids: CASSSGLNSGNTIYF. The CDR3 coding sequence is TGCGCCAGCAGCTCTGGACTTAACTCTGGAAACACCATATATTTT.

The rearrangement joins TRBV20-1 to TRBJ1-1; D perhaps matches TRBD1 (6 bases). This CDR3 is built from 13 residues. Germline CDR1 reads DFQATT; CDR2 reads SNEGSKA (reference sequence). V shed 5 bases and J shed 14 bases, with 24 bases lying between them. CDR3 protein: CSASNRGYNEQFF. The DNA for the CDR3 is TGCAGTGCTTCCAATAGGGGGTACAATGAGCAGTTCTTT.

This clonotype was seen at least ten times. The J gene is TRBJ2-2, the V gene TRBV10-3; a possible D gene is TRBD1 (5 bases). This CDR3 has 15 residues. V was shortened by 0 bases and J by 6 bases, with 11 bases between the two germline ends. Looked up from germline, CDR1 is ENHRY and CDR2 is SYGVKD. Here the CDR3 reads CAISESQGRSGELFF. The CDR3 DNA is TGTGCCATCAGTGAGTCGCAGGGCCGCTCCGGGGAGCTGTTTTTT.

This clonotype has ten or more counts. The chain couples TRBV6-2 or TRBV6-3 to TRBJ2-2, with no clear D. The length of the CDR3 is 13 residues. CDR1 and CDR2 (germline): MNHEY, SVGEGT. The V gene lost 2 bases and the J gene lost 4 bases, with 5 bases spanning the gap. CDR3 region: CASSYELTGELFF. As DNA, the CDR3 is TGTGCCAGCAGTTACGAGCTCACCGGGGAGCTGTTTTTT.

This clonotype was recorded many times. The DNA of the CDR3 is TGCAGTGCTAGAGAAGGCAGGGGAAATAGCAATCAGCCCCAGCATTTT. Protein: CSAREGRGNSNQPQHF. The chain combines TRBV20-1 with TRBJ1-5; possible D gene TRBD1, 6 bases. Trimming cost V 0 bases and J 0 bases, with 12 bases left between them. CDR3 length equals 16 residues. Germline CDR1 and CDR2: DFQATT and SNEGSKA (reference sequence).

The chain carries TRBV6-5 and TRBJ2-7; TRBD1 aligns across 7 bases. Germline-derived CDR1 and CDR2 are MNHEY and SVGAGI. This CDR3 is 15 amino acids long. The junction had 6 bases not matched to a gene; V was cut back by 4 bases and J by 0 bases. CDR3 nucleotide sequence: TGTGCCAGCAGTTCCGGGACAGCAGTCTCCTACGAGCAGTACTTC. Translated, it gives CASSSGTAVSYEQYF.

This clonotype has at least ten counts. The gene calls are TRBV4-1 and TRBJ1-2; TRBD1 aligns across 7 bases. Germline V gene sequence: CDR1 MGHRA, CDR2 YSYEKL. The V gene end was trimmed by 4 bases and the J gene end by 4 bases; junction bases not matched to a gene: 15. The CDR3 consists of 17 residues. CDR3 DNA sequence: TGCGCCAGCAGCCCATATGACACAGGGGCAGGCGGCTATGGCTACACCTTC. Translated, it gives CASSPYDTGAGGYGYTF.

This clonotype has ten or more counts. The chain employs TRBV5-1 and TRBJ1-2, with 7 bases matching TRBD1. In germline, CDR1 is SGHRS, CDR2 YFSETQ. The CDR3 runs to 15 residues. V lost 4 bases to trimming and J lost 0 bases; unmatched junction nucleotides: 6. The CDR3 DNA follows: TGCGCCAGCAGCGGGGCACAGGGGCCTAACTATGGCTACACCTTC. This sequence encodes CASSGAQGPNYGYTF.

The DNA for the CDR3 is TGTGCCAGCATCCTACGACAGGTGGCGCTGGGCTACACCTTC. Translation gives CASILRQVALGYTF. The chain has TRBV7-2 and TRBJ1-2, with D perhaps matching TRBD1 (6 bases). CDR3 length: 14 residues. CDR1 and CDR2 from the germline V gene are SGHTA and FQGNSA. Trimming cost V 7 bases and J 8 bases, with 20 bases left between them.

This clonotype was found many times. The chain combines TRBV20-1 with TRBJ2-3, with TRBD2 matching over 8 bases. This CDR3 has 18 residues. The ends lost 5 bases at V and 3 bases at J; junction bases unmatched: 19. Germline CDR1 is DFQATT and CDR2 is SNEGSKA (reference sequence). The CDR3 DNA reads as TGCAGTGCTGGCCCCACCAGTACTGGGACTAGTGTTACAGATACGCAGTATTTT. Its translation is CSAGPTSTGTSVTDTQYF.

The rearrangement links TRBV10-3 to TRBJ2-7; D perhaps matches TRBD1 (7 bases). Germline lookup yields CDR1 ENHRY and CDR2 SYGVKD. This CDR3 has 11 amino acids. V was pared by 5 bases and J by 8 bases, with 10 bases between. CDR3 region: CAISQGGQQYF. The CDR3 DNA sequence: TGTGCCATCAGTCAGGGGGGTCAGCAGTACTTC.